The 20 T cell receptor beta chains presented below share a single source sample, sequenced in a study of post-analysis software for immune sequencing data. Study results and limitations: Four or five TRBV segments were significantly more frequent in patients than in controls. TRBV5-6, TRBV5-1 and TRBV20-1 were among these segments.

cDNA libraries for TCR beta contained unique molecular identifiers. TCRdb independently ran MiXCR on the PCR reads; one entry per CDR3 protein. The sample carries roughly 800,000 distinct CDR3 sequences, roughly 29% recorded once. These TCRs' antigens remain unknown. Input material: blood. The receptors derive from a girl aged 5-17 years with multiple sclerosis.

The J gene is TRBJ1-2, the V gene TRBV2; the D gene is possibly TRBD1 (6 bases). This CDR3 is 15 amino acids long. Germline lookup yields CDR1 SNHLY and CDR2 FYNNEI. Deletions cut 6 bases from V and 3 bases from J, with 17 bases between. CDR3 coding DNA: TGTGCCAGCAGCGGGAGACTACAGGGCCACTATGGCTACACCTTC. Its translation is CASSGRLQGHYGYTF.

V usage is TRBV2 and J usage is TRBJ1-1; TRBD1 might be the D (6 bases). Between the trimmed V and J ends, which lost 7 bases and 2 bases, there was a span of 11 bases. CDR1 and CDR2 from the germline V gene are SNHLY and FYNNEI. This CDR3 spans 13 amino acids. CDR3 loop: CASNTGLNTEAFF. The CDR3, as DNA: TGTGCCAGCAACACAGGGCTCAACACTGAAGCTTTCTTT.

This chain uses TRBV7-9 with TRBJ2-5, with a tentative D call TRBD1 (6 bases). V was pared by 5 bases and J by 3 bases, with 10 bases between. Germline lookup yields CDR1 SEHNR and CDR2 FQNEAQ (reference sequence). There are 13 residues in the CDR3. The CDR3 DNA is TGTGCCAGCAGCCCCCGACAGGAAGAGACCCAGTACTTC. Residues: CASSPRQEETQYF.

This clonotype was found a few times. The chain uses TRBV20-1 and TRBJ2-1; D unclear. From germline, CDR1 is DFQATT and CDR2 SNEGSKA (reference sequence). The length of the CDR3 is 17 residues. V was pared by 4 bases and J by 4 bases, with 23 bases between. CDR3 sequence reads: CSAMRGRSPMDYNEQFF. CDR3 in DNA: TGCAGTGCTATGAGAGGACGGTCCCCTATGGATTACAATGAGCAGTTCTTC.

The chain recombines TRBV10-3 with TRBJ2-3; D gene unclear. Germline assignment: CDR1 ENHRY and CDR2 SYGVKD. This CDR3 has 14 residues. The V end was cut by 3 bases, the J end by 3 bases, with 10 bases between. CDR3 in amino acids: CAISDDVGTDTQYF. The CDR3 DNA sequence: TGTGCCATCAGTGACGACGTAGGAACAGATACGCAGTATTTT.

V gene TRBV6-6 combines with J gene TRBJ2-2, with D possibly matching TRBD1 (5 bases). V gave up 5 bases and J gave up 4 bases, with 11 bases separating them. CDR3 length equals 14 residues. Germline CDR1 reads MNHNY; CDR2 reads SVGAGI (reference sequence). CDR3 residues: CASSQSDSTGELFF. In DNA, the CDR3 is TGTGCCAGCAGTCAAAGCGACAGCACCGGGGAGCTGTTTTTT.

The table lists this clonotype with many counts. In nucleotides, the CDR3 is TGCAGCGTTGAAGGGCAGGGGGCCTACGAGCAGTACTTC. Translating gives CSVEGQGAYEQYF. The chain joins TRBV29-1 to TRBJ2-7; 7 nucleotides line up with TRBD1. J was trimmed by 2 bases and V by 1 base; bases with no gene match: 2. This CDR3 comprises 13 residues. Looked up from germline, CDR1 is SQVTM and CDR2 is ANQGSEA.

This CDR3 is CASSARDRGYGYTF. The CDR3 DNA sequence: TGTGCCAGCAGTGCCCGGGACAGGGGCTATGGCTACACCTTC. V usage is TRBV6-4 and J usage is TRBJ1-2; 10 bases map to TRBD1. Trimming cost V 4 bases and J 4 bases; bases outside gene matches: 3. CDR3 length: 14 residues. Germline CDR1 and CDR2: MRHNA and SNTAGT.

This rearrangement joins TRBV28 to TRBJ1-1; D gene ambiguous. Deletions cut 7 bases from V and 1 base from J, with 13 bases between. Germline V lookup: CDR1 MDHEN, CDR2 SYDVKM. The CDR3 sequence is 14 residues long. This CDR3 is CASTQMVRNTEAFF. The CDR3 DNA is TGTGCCAGCACCCAAATGGTCAGGAACACTGAAGCTTTCTTT. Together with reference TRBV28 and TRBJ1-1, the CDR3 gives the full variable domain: DVKVTQSSRYLVKRTGEKVFLECVQDMDHENMFWYRQDPGLGLRLIYFSYDVKMKEKGDIPEGYSVSREKKERFSLILESASTNQTSMYLCASTQMVRNTEAFFGQGTRLTVV.

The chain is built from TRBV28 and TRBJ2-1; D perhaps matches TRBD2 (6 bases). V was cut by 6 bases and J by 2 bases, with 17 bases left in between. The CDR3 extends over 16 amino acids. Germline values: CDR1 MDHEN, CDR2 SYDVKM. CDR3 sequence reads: CASSPGWGGTYNEQFF. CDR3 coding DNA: TGTGCCAGCAGCCCCGGTTGGGGAGGCACCTACAATGAGCAGTTCTTC.

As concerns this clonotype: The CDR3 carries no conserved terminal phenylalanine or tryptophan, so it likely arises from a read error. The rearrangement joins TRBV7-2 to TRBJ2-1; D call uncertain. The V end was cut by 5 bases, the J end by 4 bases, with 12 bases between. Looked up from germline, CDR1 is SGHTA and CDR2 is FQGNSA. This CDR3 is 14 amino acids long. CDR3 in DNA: TGTGCCAGCAGCAAGGCTGGACCATACAATGAGCAGTTCTCC. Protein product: CASSKAGPYNEQFS.

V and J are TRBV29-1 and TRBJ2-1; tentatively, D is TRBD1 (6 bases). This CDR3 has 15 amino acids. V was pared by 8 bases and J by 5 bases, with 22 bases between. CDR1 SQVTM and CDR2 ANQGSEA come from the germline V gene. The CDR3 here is CSTSNTGQDDNEQFF. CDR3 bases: TGCAGCACAAGCAACACAGGGCAGGATGACAATGAGCAGTTCTTC.

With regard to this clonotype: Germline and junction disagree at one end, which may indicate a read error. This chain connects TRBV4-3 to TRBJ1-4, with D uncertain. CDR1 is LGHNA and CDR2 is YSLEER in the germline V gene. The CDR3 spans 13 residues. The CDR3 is CASSQLSGEKRFF. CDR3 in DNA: TGCGCCAGCAGCCAGCTTAGCGGTGAAAAACGGTTTTTT.

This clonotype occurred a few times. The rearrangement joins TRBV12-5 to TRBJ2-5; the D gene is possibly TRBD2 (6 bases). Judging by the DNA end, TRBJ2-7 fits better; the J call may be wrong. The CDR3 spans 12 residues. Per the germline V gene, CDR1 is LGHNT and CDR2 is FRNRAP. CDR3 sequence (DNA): TGTGCCTCCGTGTTCCCGGGGGACGAGCAGTACTTC. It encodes CASVFPGDEQYF.

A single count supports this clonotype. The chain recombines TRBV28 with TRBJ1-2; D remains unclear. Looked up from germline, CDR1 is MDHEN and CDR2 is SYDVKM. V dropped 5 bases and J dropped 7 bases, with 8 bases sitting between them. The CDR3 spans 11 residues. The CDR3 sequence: CASSVAGGYTF. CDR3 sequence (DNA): TGTGCCAGCAGTGTAGCAGGTGGCTACACCTTC.

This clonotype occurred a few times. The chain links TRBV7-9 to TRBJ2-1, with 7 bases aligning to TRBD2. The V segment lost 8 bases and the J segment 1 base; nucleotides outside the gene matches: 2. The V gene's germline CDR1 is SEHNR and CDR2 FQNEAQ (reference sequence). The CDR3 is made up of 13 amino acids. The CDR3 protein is CASERDSYNEQFF. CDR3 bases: TGTGCCAGCGAGCGGGATTCCTACAATGAGCAGTTCTTC.

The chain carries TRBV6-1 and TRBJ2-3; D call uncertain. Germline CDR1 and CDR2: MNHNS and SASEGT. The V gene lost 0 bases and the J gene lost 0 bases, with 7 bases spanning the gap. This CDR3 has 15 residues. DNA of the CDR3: TGTGCCAGCAGTGAAGCGTCACGTAGCACAGATACGCAGTATTTT. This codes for CASSEASRSTDTQYF.

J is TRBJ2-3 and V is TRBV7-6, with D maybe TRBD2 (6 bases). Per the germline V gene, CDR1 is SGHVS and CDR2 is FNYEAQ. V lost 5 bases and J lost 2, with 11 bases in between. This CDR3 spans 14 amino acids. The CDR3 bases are TGTGCCAGCAGCCCGGGACTGCACACAGATACGCAGTATTTT. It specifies CASSPGLHTDTQYF.

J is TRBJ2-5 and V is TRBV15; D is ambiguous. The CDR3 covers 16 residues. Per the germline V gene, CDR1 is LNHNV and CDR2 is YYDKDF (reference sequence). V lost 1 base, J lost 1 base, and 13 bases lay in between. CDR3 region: CATSRGRKQIQETQYF. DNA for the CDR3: TGTGCCACCAGCAGAGGACGTAAGCAAATCCAAGAGACCCAGTACTTC.

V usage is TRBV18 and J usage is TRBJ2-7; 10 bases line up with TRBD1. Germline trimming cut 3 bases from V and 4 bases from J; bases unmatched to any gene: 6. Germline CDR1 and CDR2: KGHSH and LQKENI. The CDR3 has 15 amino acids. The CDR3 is CASSPIGTGAYEQYF. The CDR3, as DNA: TGTGCCAGCTCACCGATCGGGACAGGGGCGTACGAGCAGTACTTC. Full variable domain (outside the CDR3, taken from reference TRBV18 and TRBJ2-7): NAGVMQNPRHLVRRRGQEARLRCSPMKGHSHVYWYRQLPEEGLKFMVYLQKENIIDESGMPKERFSAEFPKEGPSILRIQQVVRGDSAAYFCASSPIGTGAYEQYFGPGTRLTVT.